These 17 T cell receptor beta chains were sequenced from one sample in a study of CD8 T cells in Susac syndrome. The RNA, about 0.45 to 1 ug, was put through reverse transcription using random hexamers. TCRdb re-derived calls from the immunoSEQ multiplex PCR reads in MiXCR, one entry per CDR3 protein. The table records some 120,000 distinct CDR3 sequences, roughly 95% of them present only once. The sequenced material came from CD4+ T cells from PBMCs. These receptors originate from a human donor in good health.

CDR3 DNA: TGTGCCAGCAGCTTAGGACTAGCGGGAATAGAGACCCAGTACTTC. It is translated as CASSLGLAGIETQYF. The V and J genes are TRBV7-9 and TRBJ2-5, with 11 positions matching TRBD2. J was trimmed by 4 bases and V by 1 base; bases with no gene match: 2. CDR1 SEHNR and CDR2 FQNEAQ come from the germline V gene (reference sequence). This CDR3 region has 15 residues.

The V call is TRBV29-1, the J call TRBJ1-1; D gene uncertain. The V and J ends lost 7 bases and 8 bases respectively, with 20 bases between them. The CDR3 has 13 residues. Germline CDR1 and CDR2: SQVTM and ANQGSEA. The CDR3 is CSANLIVGSEAFF. For the CDR3, the DNA is TGCAGCGCAAACCTAATCGTGGGATCGGAAGCTTTCTTT.

The chain has TRBV2 and TRBJ2-5; 7 bases line up with TRBD1. Germline V lookup: CDR1 SNHLY, CDR2 FYNNEI. There are 11 residues in the CDR3. Trimming removed 8 bases from V and 5 bases from J; junction bases left unmatched: 2. The CDR3 is CASEGAETQYF. The CDR3 nucleotides are TGTGCCAGCGAGGGGGCCGAGACCCAGTACTTC.

The chain has TRBV7-9 and TRBJ2-7; D is uncertain. CDR3 length equals 15 residues. Looked up from germline, CDR1 is SEHNR and CDR2 is FQNEAQ (reference sequence). The germline V and J ends were trimmed by 5 bases and 1 base, with 15 bases remaining between them. The CDR3 coding sequence is TGTGCCAGCAGCCCCGACGCGAGACCTTCCTACGAGCAGTACTTC. Translating gives CASSPDARPSYEQYF.

This clonotype was seen only once. The chain joins TRBV6-5 to TRBJ2-7; 9 bases are a match to TRBD1. V gave up 5 bases and J gave up 7 bases; unmatched junction bases: 12. The CDR3 runs 15 residues. The germline V gene encodes CDR1 MNHEY and CDR2 SVGAGI. This CDR3 is CASSTPGTGSREQYF. CDR3 nucleotides: TGTGCCAGCAGTACTCCGGGGACAGGGTCTAGGGAGCAGTACTTC.

The rearrangement links TRBV12-3 or TRBV12-4 to TRBJ2-2, with D possibly TRBD1 on 5 matching bases. This CDR3 spans 14 amino acids. The V end lost 6 bases, the J end lost 1 base, and 9 bases lay between the germline ends. CDR3 amino acids: CASRLQGNTGELFF. CDR3 in DNA: TGTGCCAGCAGGCTGCAGGGGAACACCGGGGAGCTGTTTTTT.

The chain employs TRBV23-1 and TRBJ2-5; perhaps D is TRBD1 or TRBD2 (5 bases each). TRBV23-1 is an ORF for which the function is uncertain. The CDR3 spans 17 residues. The V end lost 0 bases, the J end lost 0 bases, and 14 bases lay between the germline ends. The CDR3: CASSQSQRDDYQETQYF. In nucleotides, the CDR3 is TGCGCCAGCAGTCAATCCCAACGGGACGACTACCAAGAGACCCAGTACTTC.

This clonotype appeared a single time. This sequence joins TRBV2 and TRBJ1-5, with D uncertain. Germline CDR1 SNHLY, CDR2 FYNNEI. CDR3 length equals 14 residues. Trimming pared 4 bases from V and 3 bases from J, leaving 10 bases between. The CDR3 nucleotides are TGTGCCAGCAGTGGAGGGCAGGCCAATCAGCCCCAGCATTTT. It specifies CASSGGQANQPQHF.

The chain employs TRBV29-1 and TRBJ2-2, with 12 bases lining up with TRBD2. This CDR3 spans 14 amino acids. V shed 7 bases, J shed 3 bases, and the junction held 3 bases outside the gene matches. Per the germline V gene, CDR1 is SQVTM and CDR2 is ANQGSEA. The CDR3 coding sequence is TGCAGCGCTAGCGGGAGGGCTTACACCGGGGAGCTGTTTTTT. Its protein is CSASGRAYTGELFF.

The J gene is TRBJ1-1, the V gene TRBV28, with D possibly TRBD1 on 5 matching bases. With 3 bases removed from V and 5 bases from J, the gap between germline ends came to 7 bases. This CDR3 contains 12 residues. Germline V gene lookup returns CDR1 MDHEN and CDR2 SYDVKM. CDR3 sequence reads: CASSFGGTEAFF. The CDR3, as DNA: TGTGCCAGCAGTTTCGGGGGTACTGAAGCTTTCTTT.

The rearrangement uses TRBV20-1 and TRBJ2-4, with D maybe TRBD1 (5 bases). V lost 0 bases and J 9 bases, leaving 15 bases between the germline ends. The V gene's germline CDR1 is DFQATT and CDR2 SNEGSKA (reference sequence). This CDR3 spans 14 amino acids. CDR3 loop: CSARDGSRVGIQYF. The CDR3 DNA is TGCAGTGCTAGAGATGGCTCCAGGGTGGGCATTCAGTACTTC.

This clonotype appeared once. The V and J genes are TRBV29-1 and TRBJ1-4, with D maybe TRBD1 (6 bases). The CDR3 extends over 14 amino acids. In germline, CDR1 is SQVTM, CDR2 ANQGSEA. Trimming took off 5 bases at V and 3 bases at J, with 13 bases between the two ends. The CDR3 spells CSVREGGPNEKLFF. In DNA, the CDR3 is TGCAGCGTTCGAGAGGGGGGGCCTAATGAAAAACTGTTTTTT.

This chain connects TRBV28 to TRBJ2-7; no definite D call. CDR1 is MDHEN, CDR2 SYDVKM, per germline. V was pared by 5 bases and J by 2 bases, with 10 bases between. This CDR3 has 13 amino acids. CDR3 sequence reads: CASSLKMAYEQYF. In nucleotides, the CDR3 is TGTGCCAGCAGTCTTAAAATGGCCTACGAGCAGTACTTC.

V gene TRBV2 combines with J gene TRBJ2-7, with D possibly TRBD2 on 6 matching bases. CDR1 is SNHLY and CDR2 is FYNNEI in the germline V gene. Between the trimmed V and J ends, which lost 6 bases and 2 bases, there was a span of 11 bases. CDR3 length: 13 amino acids. Written as DNA, the CDR3 is TGTGCCAGCAGGGTTAGCGGTACCTACGAGCAGTACTTC. It yields the protein CASRVSGTYEQYF.

The chain is built from TRBV29-1 and TRBJ2-3; 7 positions agree with TRBD2. The CDR3 spans 13 residues. The V and J ends lost 7 bases and 7 bases, in that order; junction bases with no gene match: 11. Germline assignment: CDR1 SQVTM and CDR2 ANQGSEA. The chain's CDR3 is CSATGRFGNTQYF. In DNA form, the CDR3 reads TGCAGCGCGACCGGGAGGTTTGGAAATACGCAGTATTTT.

The CDR3 nucleotides read TGTGCCAGCAGTTTAGACGGGACAGGGGGCCAGACCCAGCATTTT. It translates to CASSLDGTGGQTQHF. The V call is TRBV12-3 or TRBV12-4, the J call TRBJ1-5; TRBD1 matches at 12 bases. This CDR3 has 15 amino acids. Trimming cost V 1 base and J 11 bases; bases outside gene matches: 6.

The chain links TRBV19 to TRBJ2-7; 7 nucleotides align to TRBD2. Looked up from germline, CDR1 is LNHDA and CDR2 is SQIVND (reference sequence). The length of the CDR3 is 14 residues. After removal of 5 bases from V and 4 bases from J, the junction contained 8 bases not matched to a gene. DNA of the CDR3: TGTGCCAGTAGTCCCGGGACTATTTCATACGAGCAGTACTTC. It yields the protein CASSPGTISYEQYF.